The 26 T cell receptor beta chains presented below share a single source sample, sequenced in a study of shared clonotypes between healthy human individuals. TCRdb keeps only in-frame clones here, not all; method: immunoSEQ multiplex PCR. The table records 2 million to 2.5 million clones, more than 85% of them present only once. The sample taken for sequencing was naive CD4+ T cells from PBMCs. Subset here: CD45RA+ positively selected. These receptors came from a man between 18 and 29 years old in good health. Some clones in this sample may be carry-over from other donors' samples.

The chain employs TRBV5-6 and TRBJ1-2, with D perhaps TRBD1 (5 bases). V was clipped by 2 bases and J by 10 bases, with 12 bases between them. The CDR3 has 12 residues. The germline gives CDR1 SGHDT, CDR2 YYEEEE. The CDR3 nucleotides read TGTGCCAGCAGCTTCGGGGCCCGAGACTACACCTTC. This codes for CASSFGARDYTF.

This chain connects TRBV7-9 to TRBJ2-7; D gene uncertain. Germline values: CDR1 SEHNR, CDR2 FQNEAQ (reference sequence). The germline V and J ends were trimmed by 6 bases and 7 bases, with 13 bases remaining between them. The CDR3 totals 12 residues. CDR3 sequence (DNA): TGTGCCAGCAGAATCGACACTCGGGAGCAGTACTTC. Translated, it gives CASRIDTREQYF.

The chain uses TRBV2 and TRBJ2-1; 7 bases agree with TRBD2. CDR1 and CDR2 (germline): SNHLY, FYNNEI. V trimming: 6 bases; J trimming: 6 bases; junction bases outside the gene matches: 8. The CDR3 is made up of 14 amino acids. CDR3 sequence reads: CASRSGGGLNEQFF. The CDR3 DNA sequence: TGTGCCAGCAGGAGTGGGGGAGGGCTCAATGAGCAGTTCTTC. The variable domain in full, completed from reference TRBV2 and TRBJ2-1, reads EPEVTQTPSHQVTQMGQEVILRCVPISNHLYFYWYRQILGQKVEFLVSFYNNEISEKSEIFDDQFSVERPDGSNFTLKIRSTKLEDSAMYFCASRSGGGLNEQFFGPGTRLTVL.

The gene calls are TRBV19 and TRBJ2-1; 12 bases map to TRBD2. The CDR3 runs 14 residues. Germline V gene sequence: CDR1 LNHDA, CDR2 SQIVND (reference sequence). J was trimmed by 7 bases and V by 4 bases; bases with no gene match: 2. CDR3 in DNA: TGTGCCAGTAGTAGGGGACTAGCGGGTAATGAGCAGTTCTTC. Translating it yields CASSRGLAGNEQFF.

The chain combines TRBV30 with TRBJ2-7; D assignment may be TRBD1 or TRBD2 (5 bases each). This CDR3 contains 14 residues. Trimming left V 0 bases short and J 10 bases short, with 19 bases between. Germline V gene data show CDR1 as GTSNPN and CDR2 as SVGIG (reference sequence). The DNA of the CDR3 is TGTGCCTGGAGTGTAGCCCCAAATTCCAGGGACCAGTACTTC. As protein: CAWSVAPNSRDQYF.

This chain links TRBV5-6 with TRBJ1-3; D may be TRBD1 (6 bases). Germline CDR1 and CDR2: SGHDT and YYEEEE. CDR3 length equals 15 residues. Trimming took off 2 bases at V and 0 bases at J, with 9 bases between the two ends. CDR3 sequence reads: CASSFRTVSGNTIYF. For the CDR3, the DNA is TGTGCCAGCAGCTTTAGGACAGTCTCTGGAAACACCATATATTTT.

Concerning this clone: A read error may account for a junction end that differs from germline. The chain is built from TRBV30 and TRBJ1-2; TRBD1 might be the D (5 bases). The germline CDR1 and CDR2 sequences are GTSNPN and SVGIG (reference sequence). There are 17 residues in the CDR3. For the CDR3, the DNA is TGTGCCTGGAGAGAAGAAGCCGGGACCCCTGGAGGACTCCCCCTCATCTTC. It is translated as CAWREEAGTPGGLPLIF.

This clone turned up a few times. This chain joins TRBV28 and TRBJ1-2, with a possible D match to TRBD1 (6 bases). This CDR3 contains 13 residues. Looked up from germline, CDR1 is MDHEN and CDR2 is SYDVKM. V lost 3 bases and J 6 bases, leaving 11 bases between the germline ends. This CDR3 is CASSFGTRNGYTF. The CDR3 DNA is TGTGCCAGCAGTTTCGGGACACGCAATGGCTACACCTTC.

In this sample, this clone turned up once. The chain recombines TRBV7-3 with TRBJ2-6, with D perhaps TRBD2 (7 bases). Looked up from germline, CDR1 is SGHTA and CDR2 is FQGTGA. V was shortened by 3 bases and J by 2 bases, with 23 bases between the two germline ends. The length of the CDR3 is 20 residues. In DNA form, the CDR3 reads TGTGCCAGCAGCTTGGGGCCCCGGGGGGCTGGAAGCCCTGGGGCCAACGTCCTGACTTTC. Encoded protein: CASSLGPRGAGSPGANVLTF.

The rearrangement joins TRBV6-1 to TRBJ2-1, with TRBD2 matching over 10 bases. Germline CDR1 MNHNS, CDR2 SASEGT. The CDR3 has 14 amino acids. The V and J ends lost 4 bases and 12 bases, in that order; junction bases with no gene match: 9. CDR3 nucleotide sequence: TGTGCCAGCAGTGGAGGAGGACTAGCGGTAGGGCAGTTCTTC. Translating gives CASSGGGLAVGQFF.

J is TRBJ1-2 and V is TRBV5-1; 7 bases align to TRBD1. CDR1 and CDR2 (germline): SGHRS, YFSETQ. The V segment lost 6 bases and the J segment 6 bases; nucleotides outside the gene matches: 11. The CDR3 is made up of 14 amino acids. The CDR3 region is CASTDLSDRNGYTF. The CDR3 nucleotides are TGCGCCAGCACCGACTTGTCGGACAGGAATGGCTACACCTTC.

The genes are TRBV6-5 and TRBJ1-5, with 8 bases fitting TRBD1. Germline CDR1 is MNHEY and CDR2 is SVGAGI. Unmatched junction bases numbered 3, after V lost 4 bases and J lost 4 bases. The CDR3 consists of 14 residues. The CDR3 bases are TGTGCCAGCAGTTCGGGACAGGCTAATCAGCCCCAGCATTTT. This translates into CASSSGQANQPQHF.

The CDR3 loop reads CASVDGDSNQPQHF. In DNA form, the CDR3 reads TGTGCCAGCGTAGATGGGGACAGCAATCAGCCCCAGCATTTT. This chain connects TRBV28 to TRBJ1-5, with D maybe TRBD1 (5 bases). There are 14 residues in the CDR3. V gave up 8 bases and J gave up 1 base, with 12 bases separating them. Germline V lookup: CDR1 MDHEN, CDR2 SYDVKM.

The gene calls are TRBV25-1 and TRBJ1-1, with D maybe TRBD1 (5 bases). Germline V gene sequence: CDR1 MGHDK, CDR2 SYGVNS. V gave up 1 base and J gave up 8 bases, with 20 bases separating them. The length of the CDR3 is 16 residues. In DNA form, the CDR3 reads TGTGCCAGCAGTGAATCCCGTTTCGCCAGGGAAAGGGAAGCTTTCTTT. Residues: CASSESRFAREREAFF.

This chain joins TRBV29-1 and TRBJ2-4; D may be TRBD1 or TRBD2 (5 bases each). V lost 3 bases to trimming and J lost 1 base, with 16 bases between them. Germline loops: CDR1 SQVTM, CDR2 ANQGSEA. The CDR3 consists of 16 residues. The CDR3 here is CSVEFGGFLAKNIQYF. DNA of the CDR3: TGCAGCGTTGAGTTTGGGGGATTTCTGGCCAAAAACATTCAGTACTTC.

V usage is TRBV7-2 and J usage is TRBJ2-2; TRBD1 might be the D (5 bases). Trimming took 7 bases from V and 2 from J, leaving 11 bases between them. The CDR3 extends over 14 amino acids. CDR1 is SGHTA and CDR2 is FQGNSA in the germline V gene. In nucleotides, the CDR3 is TGTGCCAGCAACCCCGGACAAAACACCGGGGAGCTGTTTTTT. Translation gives CASNPGQNTGELFF. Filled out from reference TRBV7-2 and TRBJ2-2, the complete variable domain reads GAGVSQSPSNKVTEKGKDVELRCDPISGHTALYWYRQSLGQGLEFLIYFQGNSAPDKSGLPSDRFSAERTGGSVSTLTIQRTQQEDSAVYLCASNPGQNTGELFFGEGSRLTVL.

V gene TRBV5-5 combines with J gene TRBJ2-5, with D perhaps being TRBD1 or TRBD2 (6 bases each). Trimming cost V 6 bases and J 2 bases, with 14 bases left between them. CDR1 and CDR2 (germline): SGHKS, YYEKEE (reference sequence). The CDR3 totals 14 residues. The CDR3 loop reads CASTPGGVQETQYF. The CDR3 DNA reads TGTGCCAGCACCCCCGGGGGCGTACAAGAGACCCAGTACTTC.

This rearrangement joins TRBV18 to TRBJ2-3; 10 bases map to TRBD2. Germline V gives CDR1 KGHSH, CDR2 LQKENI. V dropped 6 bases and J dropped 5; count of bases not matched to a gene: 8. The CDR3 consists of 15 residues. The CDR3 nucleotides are TGTGCCAGCTCGCCGACTAGCGGGCCACGAGATACGCAGTATTTT. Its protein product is CASSPTSGPRDTQYF. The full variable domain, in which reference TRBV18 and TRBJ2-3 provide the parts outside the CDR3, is NAGVMQNPRHLVRRRGQEARLRCSPMKGHSHVYWYRQLPEEGLKFMVYLQKENIIDESGMPKERFSAEFPKEGPSILRIQQVVRGDSAAYFCASSPTSGPRDTQYFGPGTRLTVL.

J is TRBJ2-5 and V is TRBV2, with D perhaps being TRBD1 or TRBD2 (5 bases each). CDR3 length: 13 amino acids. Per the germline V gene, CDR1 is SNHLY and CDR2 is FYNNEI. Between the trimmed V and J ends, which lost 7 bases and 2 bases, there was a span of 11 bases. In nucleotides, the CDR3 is TGTGCCAGCACAGGGACCAGACAAGAGACCCAGTACTTC. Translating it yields CASTGTRQETQYF.

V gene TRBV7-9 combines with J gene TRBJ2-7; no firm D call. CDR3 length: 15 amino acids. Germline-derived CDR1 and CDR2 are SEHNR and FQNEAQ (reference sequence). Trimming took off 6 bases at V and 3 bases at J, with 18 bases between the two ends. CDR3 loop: CASSHHQAGNYEQYF. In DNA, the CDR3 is TGTGCCAGCAGTCACCATCAAGCAGGTAACTACGAGCAGTACTTC.

The CDR3 region has the DNA TGTGCCAGCAGTTTAAGGGGTCTAGGGAGTGAAGCTTTCTTT. Translating gives CASSLRGLGSEAFF. The genes are TRBV28 and TRBJ1-1; a weak D match, TRBD1 (5 bases). This CDR3 comprises 14 residues. Germline values: CDR1 MDHEN, CDR2 SYDVKM. Trimming cost V 2 bases and J 7 bases, with 14 bases left between them.

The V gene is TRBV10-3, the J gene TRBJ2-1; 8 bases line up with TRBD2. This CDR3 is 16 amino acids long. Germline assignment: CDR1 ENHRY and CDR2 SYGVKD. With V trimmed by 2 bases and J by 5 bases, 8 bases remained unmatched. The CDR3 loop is CAISEASSGDHNEQFF. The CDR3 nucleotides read TGTGCCATCAGTGAGGCTAGTAGCGGGGACCACAATGAGCAGTTCTTC.

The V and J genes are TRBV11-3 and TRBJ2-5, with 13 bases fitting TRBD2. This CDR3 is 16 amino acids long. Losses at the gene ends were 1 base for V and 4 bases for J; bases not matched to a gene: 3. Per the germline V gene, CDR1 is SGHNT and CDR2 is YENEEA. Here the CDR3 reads CASSLGLAGGSETQYF. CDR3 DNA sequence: TGTGCCAGCAGCTTAGGACTAGCGGGAGGTTCAGAGACCCAGTACTTC. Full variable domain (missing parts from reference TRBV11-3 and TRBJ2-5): EAGVVQSPRYKIIEKKQPVAFWCNPISGHNTLYWYLQNLGQGPELLIRYENEEAVDDSQLPKDRFSAERLKGVDSTLKIQPAELGDSAVYLCASSLGLAGGSETQYFGPGTRLLVL.

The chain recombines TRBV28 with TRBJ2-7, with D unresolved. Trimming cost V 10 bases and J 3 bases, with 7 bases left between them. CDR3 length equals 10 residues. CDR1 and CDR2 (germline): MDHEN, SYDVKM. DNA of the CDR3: TGTGCCACCAAATACTACGAGCAGTACTTC. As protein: CATKYYEQYF.

The CDR3 nucleotides are TGTGCCAGCAGCTCCCAAGGGACAGTTTGGGGCTACACCTTC. Amino acids: CASSSQGTVWGYTF. This chain uses TRBV7-9 with TRBJ1-2; TRBD1 matches at 7 bases. The junction had 10 bases not matched to a gene; V was cut back by 4 bases and J by 8 bases. This CDR3 contains 14 residues. CDR1 is SEHNR and CDR2 is FQNEAQ in the germline V gene (reference sequence).

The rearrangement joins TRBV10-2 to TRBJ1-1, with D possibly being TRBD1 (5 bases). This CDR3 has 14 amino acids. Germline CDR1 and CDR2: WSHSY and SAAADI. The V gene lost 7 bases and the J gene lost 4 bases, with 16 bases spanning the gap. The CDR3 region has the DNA TGCGCCAGCATCTCCGTTAGGGGCGGCACTGAAGCTTTCTTT. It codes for CASISVRGGTEAFF.